Shown below are 22 T cell receptor beta chains from a single sample sequenced in a study of T cells in Graves' hyperthyroidism and ophthalmopathy. Using RNA transcripts as the source, TCR beta CDR3 regions were amplified. Using the HTBI primer set, a first-round RT-PCR was run on the TCR CDR3. TCRdb analysed the multiplex PCR reads with MiXCR anew, one entry per CDR3 protein. Of about 52,000 distinct CDR3 sequences in the sample, roughly 50% were seen once. Sequences were obtained from blood. These receptors were obtained from a woman aged 45 to 65 with Graves' ophthalmopathy.

The V call is TRBV19, the J call TRBJ1-2, with 8 bases identical to TRBD1. CDR1 is LNHDA, CDR2 SQIVND, per germline (reference sequence). The trim removed 7 bases at V and 4 bases at J, leaving 8 bases unmatched. The CDR3 totals 14 residues. The CDR3 sequence: CASKAGTGTYGYTF. The CDR3 bases are TGTGCCAGTAAAGCCGGGACAGGTACCTATGGCTACACCTTC.

Comments on this clonotype: Germline is not matched at one junction end, which may reflect a read error. The gene calls are TRBV2 and TRBJ2-2; the D gene is possibly TRBD2 (5 bases). The CDR3 is made up of 14 amino acids. Germline lookup yields CDR1 SNHLY and CDR2 FYNNEI. CDR3 protein: CASNSRSNTGELLF. The CDR3 coding sequence is TGTGCCAGCAATAGCAGAAGTAACACCGGGGAGCTGCTTTTT.

This chain joins TRBV2 and TRBJ2-1, with D maybe TRBD2 (6 bases). Trimming removed 8 bases at V and 0 bases at J, with 14 bases between. This CDR3 is built from 15 residues. Germline V CDR1 and CDR2: SNHLY, FYNNEI. The CDR3 DNA reads as TGTGCCAGCTCCCCTGCGGGACTCTCCTACAATGAGCAGTTCTTC. Translated: CASSPAGLSYNEQFF.

In the case of this clonotype: A read error may explain this, as a much larger clone is one base away. This chain joins TRBV3-1 and TRBJ1-5; no definite D call. CDR3 length: 14 residues. Germline loops: CDR1 LGHDT, CDR2 YNNKEL (reference sequence). The CDR3 spells CASGQGVLRQPQHF. For the CDR3, the DNA is TGTGCCAGCGGCCAAGGCGTCCTCCGTCAGCCCCAGCATTTT.

This clonotype was observed a single time. J is TRBJ2-3 and V is TRBV24-1, with D tentatively TRBD2 (6 bases). Germline CDR1 and CDR2: KGHDR and SFDVKD. V lost 3 bases and J 1 base, leaving 13 bases between the germline ends. CDR3 length equals 16 residues. The CDR3 DNA sequence: TGTGCCACCAGTGATCGACGAGAGCGGGGCACAGATACGCAGTATTTT. Protein sequence: CATSDRRERGTDTQYF.

The chain couples TRBV6-6 to TRBJ2-7; the D gene could be TRBD1 or TRBD2 (5 bases each). Per germline, CDR1 MNHNY and CDR2 SVGAGI (reference sequence). V lost 5 bases, J lost 4 bases, and 12 bases lay in between. This CDR3 region has 13 residues. The CDR3 loop reads CASSEGPIYEQYF. The CDR3 DNA is TGTGCCAGCAGTGAGGGGCCTATATACGAGCAGTACTTC.

Of note for this clonotype: A clone one base away is much larger, so this may be a read error. The V gene is TRBV7-2, the J gene TRBJ2-5; TRBD1 agrees at 7 bases. The length of the CDR3 is 15 residues. CDR1 is SGHTA and CDR2 is FQGNSA in the germline V gene. CDR3 amino acids: CASSHTPGTEETQYF. CDR3 bases: TGCGCCAGCAGCCATACCCCCGGGACAGAAGAGACCCAGTACTTC.

Points on this clonotype: A junction end diverges from the germline sequence, so it may reflect a read error. The rearrangement joins TRBV24-1 to TRBJ2-5; TRBD2 matches at 8 bases. Germline V gives CDR1 KGHDR, CDR2 SFDVKD. CDR3 size: 16 residues. Written as DNA, the CDR3 is TGTGCCACCAGTGATCAGCTGAGCGGGAGAAGAGACGAGCCGTGCTTC. It encodes CATSDQLSGRRDEPCF.

This clonotype is labeled medium-sized. The chain joins TRBV10-1 to TRBJ2-7; 7 nucleotides agree with TRBD1. The CDR3 has 9 amino acids. V was clipped by 10 bases and J by 6 bases; unmatched bases: 0. Per germline, CDR1 WNHNN and CDR2 SYGVQD (reference sequence). The CDR3 DNA follows: TGCGCCACAGGGGGCGAGCAGTACTTC. This encodes CATGGEQYF.

This clonotype occurred many times. This sequence joins TRBV9 and TRBJ2-2; TRBD1 matches 12 bases. This CDR3 is built from 15 residues. Germline V gives CDR1 SGDLS, CDR2 YYNGEE. The trim removed 6 bases at V and 7 bases at J, leaving 7 bases unmatched. CDR3 amino acids: CASKKGQGAIGELFF. CDR3 bases: TGTGCCAGCAAAAAGGGACAGGGGGCGATCGGGGAGCTGTTTTTT.

The chain has TRBV20-1 and TRBJ2-7; 8 bases are a match to TRBD1. V shed 1 base, J shed 6 bases, and the junction held 14 bases outside the gene matches. Germline CDR1 DFQATT, CDR2 SNEGSKA (reference sequence). There are 16 residues in the CDR3. CDR3 protein: CSARGREITGTGEQYF. The CDR3 nucleotides read TGCAGTGCTAGAGGCAGGGAGATCACCGGGACAGGCGAGCAGTACTTC.

This clonotype was counted ten times or more. The chain combines TRBV4-1 with TRBJ1-3; 10 positions match TRBD1. Germline V gene data show CDR1 as MGHRA and CDR2 as YSYEKL. The CDR3 spans 16 residues. V gave up 5 bases and J gave up 8 bases; unmatched junction bases: 12. The DNA of the CDR3 is TGCGCCAGCAGCTCAGGACGGACAGGGGGACTTTACACCATATATTTT. Protein: CASSSGRTGGLYTIYF.

Note on this clonotype: The CDR3 does not close with the conserved phenylalanine or tryptophan, likely indicating a read error. J is TRBJ2-3 and V is TRBV5-1; TRBD2 matches at 9 bases. This CDR3 is built from 14 residues. Germline V gene sequence: CDR1 SGHRS, CDR2 YFSETQ. The CDR3 loop is CVSGTSQIIDTQYL. CDR3 coding DNA: TGCGTCAGCGGGACTAGCCAAATCATAGATACGCAGTATTTA.

Relative to its sample, this clonotype is medium-sized. The gene calls are TRBV7-2 and TRBJ1-5, with D tentatively TRBD1 (5 bases). Trimming shortened V by 5 bases and J by 5 bases, and 16 bases separated the two germline ends. CDR3 length: 15 residues. Germline loops: CDR1 SGHTA, CDR2 FQGNSA. For the CDR3, the DNA is TGTGCCAGCAGCCCTGGGGCAGCCCAAGATCAGCCCCAGCATTTT. This sequence encodes CASSPGAAQDQPQHF.

This clonotype is judged medium-sized. The rearrangement links TRBV7-2 to TRBJ2-1; 8 bases match TRBD2. The trim removed 1 base at V and 9 bases at J, leaving 5 bases unmatched. Germline V gene data show CDR1 as SGHTA and CDR2 as FQGNSA. This CDR3 has 14 amino acids. CDR3 residues: CASSLGGGQREQFF. In DNA form, the CDR3 reads TGTGCCAGCAGCTTAGGCGGGGGGCAGCGTGAGCAGTTCTTC.

Concerning this clonotype: Sequence at one end of the junction differs from germline and may be a read error. V is TRBV7-7 and J is TRBJ2-2, with 9 bases that match TRBD1. The germline V gene encodes CDR1 SSHAT and CDR2 FNYEAQ (reference sequence). The CDR3 loop spans 14 amino acids. The CDR3 loop reads CASSLGQGTGELFF. The CDR3 coding sequence is TGTGCTAGCAGCTTGGGACAGGGCACCGGGGAGCTGTTTTTT.

This clonotype was picked up one time. V usage is TRBV24-1 and J usage is TRBJ1-2, with TRBD1 matching over 10 bases. The V gene's germline CDR1 is KGHDR and CDR2 SFDVKD. CDR3 length equals 17 residues. With V trimmed by 3 bases and J by 2 bases, 8 bases remained unmatched. CDR3 nucleotides: TGTGCCACCAGTGATCTCACCGGGACAGGGGCGAACTATGGCTACACCTTC. Its protein product is CATSDLTGTGANYGYTF.

The rearrangement links TRBV11-1 to TRBJ2-7; the D is unclear. Germline V gives CDR1 SGHAT, CDR2 FQDESV (reference sequence). Trimming removed 5 bases at V and 2 bases at J, with 13 bases between. The CDR3 runs to 14 residues. CDR3: CASSIRSTPYEQYF. The CDR3 DNA follows: TGTGCCAGCAGCATACGCTCGACCCCCTACGAGCAGTACTTC.

This clonotype has ten or more counts. The rearrangement joins TRBV6-2 or TRBV6-3 to TRBJ1-4; D is unclear. The CDR3 is made up of 13 amino acids. Germline-derived CDR1 and CDR2 are MNHEY and SVGEGT. The V end lost 3 bases, the J end lost 6 bases, and 8 bases lay between the germline ends. This CDR3 reads CASSYNTHEKLFF. CDR3 sequence (DNA): TGTGCCAGCAGTTATAACACTCATGAAAAACTGTTTTTT.

Comment on this clonotype: At one of its ends the junction is not consistent with the germline gene, which may arise from a read error. The chain's CDR3 is CASSSKTRSGSFGELVF. The CDR3 bases are TGTGCCAGCAGTTCTAAGACTAGAAGCGGGAGTTTCGGGGAGCTGGTTTTT. The chain carries TRBV6-6 and TRBJ2-2; 8 bases are shared with TRBD2. The germline CDR1 and CDR2 sequences are MNHNY and SVGAGI (reference sequence). This CDR3 contains 17 residues.

This clonotype was detected ten times or more. The chain links TRBV7-3 to TRBJ2-1, with D possibly being TRBD2 (6 bases). CDR1 is SGHTA, CDR2 FQGTGA, per germline. V was cut by 4 bases and J by 9 bases, with 19 bases left in between. CDR3 size: 15 residues. Here the CDR3 DNA reads TGTGCCAGCAGCTCCTCCGGGACTGTGCAAGGTGAGCAGTTCTTC. As protein: CASSSSGTVQGEQFF.

The chain couples TRBV2 to TRBJ2-7, with unresolved D. The CDR3 sequence is 12 residues long. The germline V gene encodes CDR1 SNHLY and CDR2 FYNNEI. The V end lost 4 bases, the J end lost 6 bases, and 10 bases lay between the germline ends. CDR3 residues: CASSGVGPEQYF. The CDR3 nucleotides read TGTGCCAGCAGTGGGGTTGGTCCCGAGCAGTACTTC.